A selection of T cell receptor beta chains follows, all from one sample in a study of OX40 agonist ivuxolimab in advanced cancers. Sequencing used immunoSEQ multiplex PCR; TCRdb keeps in-frame clones, though not all of them. The table shows some 50,000 clones, with 87% occurring only once. The input for sequencing was CD4+ or CD8+ T cells sorted from blood, taken in a trial of the OX40 agonist ivuxolimab. These TCRs come from an adult with an advanced solid tumor such as melanoma, head and neck, liver or kidney cancer. Both conserved end residues are part of each CDR3. A D gene is named only where the DNA matches it firmly.

J gene | V gene | D gene | CDR3 protein
TRBJ1-5 | TRBV6-6 | - | CASGNSNQPQHF
TRBJ2-7 | TRBV5-6 | - | CASSPYRSFLSSYEQYF
TRBJ2-3 | TRBV7-2 | - | CASSWTIPASTQYF
TRBJ1-4 | TRBV7-2 | - | CASSLDGGATNEKLFF
TRBJ2-1 | TRBV11-2 | - | CASSLDAPRGEQFF
TRBJ2-1 | TRBV11-3 | - | CASSRTSSPYNEQFF
TRBJ1-6 | TRBV30 | - | CAWSPLTGRFNSPLHF
TRBJ2-7 | TRBV29-1 | - | CSVEGLTPYEQYF
TRBJ2-1 | TRBV7-2 | TRBD2 | CASSFSGRALNEQFF
TRBJ2-2 | TRBV28 | TRBD2 | CASRSSGSGGELFF
TRBJ1-1 | TRBV9 | TRBD1 | CASSPLGQGANTEAFF
TRBJ1-1 | TRBV7-8 | - | CASSSMVGSEAFF
TRBJ2-1 | TRBV2 | - | CANAGNNEQFF
TRBJ2-2 | TRBV5-1 | TRBD2 | CASSPPPGLAGGNTGELFF
TRBJ1-1 | TRBV2 | - | CASSEVKDGGRYTEAFF
TRBJ2-3 | TRBV5-4 | - | CASSLAARDTQYF
TRBJ2-4 | TRBV7-2 | - | CASSPRAKNIQYF
TRBJ2-2 | TRBV7-8 | TRBD1 | CASSWQGDTGELFF
TRBJ2-2 | TRBV28 | - | CASRLMTSVNTGELFF
TRBJ2-2 | TRBV5-1 | - | CASSQNTGELFF
TRBJ2-5 | TRBV5-1 | TRBD1 | CASSLGDRGSETQYF
TRBJ2-7 | TRBV6-1 | - | CASSARVWGLDEQYF
TRBJ2-2 | TRBV28 | - | CASSRPSRNTGELFF
TRBJ1-2 | TRBV23-1 | - | CASSQSRRGEGYTF
TRBJ2-7 | TRBV7-2 | TRBD2 | CASSSLAGRVEQYF
TRBJ1-2 | TRBV4-3 | - | CASSATGQTKRYGYTF
TRBJ1-6 | TRBV18 | TRBD1 | CASSPRTGEESPLHF
TRBJ1-1 | TRBV30 | - | CAWSVSSIRPMNTEAFF
TRBJ1-1 | TRBV9 | - | CASSPSTVNTEAFF
TRBJ1-2 | TRBV19 | - | CASSIGDKEYYGYTF
TRBJ1-2 | TRBV28 | TRBD1 | CASSTGQGSYTF
TRBJ2-7 | TRBV6-5 | - | CASSYSILQGEQYF
TRBJ1-2 | TRBV7-2 | TRBD1 | CASSYGQGGYTF
TRBJ1-1 | TRBV7-9 | - | CASSLGIGTEAFF
TRBJ1-2 | TRBV28 | TRBD1 | CASSSQGAGYGYTF
TRBJ1-3 | TRBV29-1 | - | CSVRDNGLDGNTIYF
TRBJ2-3 | TRBV5-1 | - | CASSSDLVGRRDTQYF
TRBJ1-4 | TRBV19 | TRBD1 | CASSTGDRANEKLFF
TRBJ2-1 | TRBV2 | - | CASAFAGTSYNEQFF
TRBJ2-7 | TRBV7-2 | TRBD1 | CASSVAPGGSYEQYF
TRBJ2-6 | TRBV4-2 | - | CASSPSTASSGANVLTF
TRBJ2-5 | TRBV5-1 | - | CASSLALAGETQYF
TRBJ1-2 | TRBV28 | TRBD1 | CASREGQVIYGYTF
TRBJ2-1 | TRBV14 | TRBD1 | CASSPSGQVVGEQFF
TRBJ2-4 | TRBV27 | - | CASSPAATTLAKNIQYF
TRBJ2-3 | TRBV5-1 | - | CASSPAGRAPPDTQYF